The clone carrying this TCR beta chain was seen a handful of times. Its antigen remains unidentified. This entry comes from a study of post-analysis software for immune sequencing data. cDNA libraries of TCR beta carried unique molecular identifiers. MiXCR, run by TCRdb on the PCR reads, gives a single entry per CDR3 protein. Here the sample spans hundreds of thousands of distinct CDR3 sequences, roughly 50% being singletons. Study-level results: Patients carried a handful of TRBV segments more frequently than controls did, and TRBV5-6, TRBV5-1 and TRBV20-1 were among them.

In germline, CDR1 is MGHDK, CDR2 SYGVNS. The germline V and J ends were trimmed by 0 bases and 4 bases, with 8 bases remaining between them. The CDR3 loop spans 14 amino acids. Material for sequencing was blood. This chain connects TRBV25-1 to TRBJ2-3, with D uncertain. The source of this sequence is a girl under 18 with multiple sclerosis. CDR3 in DNA: TGTGCCAGCAGTGAATATAAAGGGCCAGATACGCAGTATTTT. Protein product: CASSEYKGPDTQYF.